This is a list of T cell receptor beta chains from one sample in a study of T cells in Graves' hyperthyroidism and ophthalmopathy. In TCRdb, the multiplex PCR reads were re-called with MiXCR into one record per CDR3 protein. This table has just over 550,000 distinct CDR3 sequences, approximately 44% appearing once. Sequencing used peripheral blood or thyroid tissue (not recorded which). The receptors derive from a woman aged 18-29 years with Graves' hyperthyroidism. The CDR3 runs from the conserved cysteine through the conserved F or W. Fields, in order: clone size, D gene, V gene, J gene, CDR3 protein, CDR3 DNA. A D gene is named only where the DNA matches it firmly. The size entry is marked missing in some rows and otherwise reads once, few, many or a size class.

abundance: -
d_gene: -
v_gene: TRBV2
j_gene: TRBJ1-5
CDR3aa: CASGEQLRRQETQHF
CDR3nt: TGTGCCAGCGGAGAGCAGCTCAGGAGACAAGAGACCCAGCATTTT

abundance: -
d_gene: -
v_gene: TRBV5-1
j_gene: TRBJ2-7
CDR3aa: CASSFRTTYEQYF
CDR3nt: TGCGCCAGCAGTTTCCGTACAACCTACGAGCAGTACTTC

abundance: -
d_gene: -
v_gene: TRBV6-5
j_gene: TRBJ1-4
CDR3aa: CASSYRGRGGEKLFF
CDR3nt: TGTGCCAGCAGTTACCGGGGTAGGGGAGGTGAAAAACTGTTTTTT

abundance: -
d_gene: -
v_gene: TRBV7-2
j_gene: TRBJ1-1
CDR3aa: CASSLRRDIDTEAFF
CDR3nt: TGTGCCAGCAGCTTGCGCAGGGACATAGACACTGAAGCTTTCTTT

abundance: many
d_gene: -
v_gene: TRBV7-2
j_gene: TRBJ1-2
CDR3aa: CASSSTLAGTYGYTF
CDR3nt: TGTGCCAGCAGCTCAACCCTGGCGGGGACCTATGGCTACACCTTC

abundance: few
d_gene: TRBD2
v_gene: TRBV7-8
j_gene: TRBJ2-5
CDR3aa: CASSFLGLAGGETQYF
CDR3nt: TGTGCCAGCAGCTTTCTAGGACTAGCGGGAGGAGAGACCCAGTACTTC

abundance: few
d_gene: -
v_gene: TRBV7-2
j_gene: TRBJ2-7
CDR3aa: CASSPEVVSYEQYF
CDR3nt: TGTGCCAGCAGCCCAGAGGTAGTCTCCTACGAGCAGTACTTC

abundance: -
d_gene: -
v_gene: TRBV7-3
j_gene: TRBJ2-5
CDR3aa: CASSLGPQDTQYF
CDR3nt: TGTGCCAGCAGCTTAGGACCGCAAGATACCCAGTACTTC

abundance: -
d_gene: -
v_gene: TRBV7-9
j_gene: TRBJ1-5
CDR3aa: CASSRFDQPQHF
CDR3nt: TGTGCCAGCAGTAGATTTGATCAGCCCCAGCATTTT

abundance: -
d_gene: TRBD2
v_gene: TRBV14
j_gene: TRBJ2-5
CDR3aa: CASSQGLAGGETQYF
CDR3nt: TGTGCCAGCAGCCAAGGACTAGCGGGAGGGGAGACCCAGTACTTC

abundance: -
d_gene: TRBD1
v_gene: TRBV6-1
j_gene: TRBJ1-6
CDR3aa: CASIQGAGTDSPLHF
CDR3nt: TGTGCCAGCATCCAGGGGGCCGGAACTGATTCACCCCTCCACTTT

abundance: -
d_gene: -
v_gene: TRBV29-1
j_gene: TRBJ1-4
CDR3aa: CSVKPGFEKLFF
CDR3nt: TGCAGCGTCAAGCCAGGGTTTGAAAAACTGTTTTTT

abundance: once
d_gene: -
v_gene: TRBV5-1
j_gene: TRBJ2-2
CDR3aa: CASSLARALNTGELFF
CDR3nt: TGCGCCAGCAGCTTGGCCCGGGCCTTGAACACCGGGGAGCTGTTTTTT

abundance: many
d_gene: -
v_gene: TRBV7-8
j_gene: TRBJ1-2
CDR3aa: CASSLVRDNYGYTF
CDR3nt: TGTGCCAGCAGCTTAGTGCGGGACAACTATGGCTACACCTTC

abundance: -
d_gene: -
v_gene: TRBV13
j_gene: TRBJ1-4
CDR3aa: CASSQTWGADEKLFF
CDR3nt: TGTGCCAGCAGCCAGACGTGGGGCGCCGATGAAAAACTGTTTTTT

abundance: many
d_gene: -
v_gene: TRBV10-3
j_gene: TRBJ1-1
CDR3aa: CAIKAYQVTEAFF
CDR3nt: TGTGCCATCAAGGCCTACCAGGTCACTGAAGCTTTCTTT

abundance: -
d_gene: -
v_gene: TRBV4-2
j_gene: TRBJ2-7
CDR3aa: CASSPFLGQGGDEQYF
CDR3nt: TGTGCCAGCAGCCCGTTTCTCGGTCAGGGCGGGGACGAGCAGTACTTC

abundance: many
d_gene: TRBD1
v_gene: TRBV20-1
j_gene: TRBJ2-5
CDR3aa: CSAAPRDRGGETQYF
CDR3nt: TGCAGTGCTGCCCCCCGGGACAGGGGTGGAGAGACCCAGTACTTC

abundance: -
d_gene: -
v_gene: TRBV13
j_gene: TRBJ2-7
CDR3aa: CASSRESLYEQYF
CDR3nt: TGTGCCAGCTCACGAGAAAGTCTGTACGAGCAGTACTTC

abundance: -
d_gene: -
v_gene: TRBV15
j_gene: TRBJ2-2
CDR3aa: CATSRGADQDTGELSW
CDR3nt: TGTGCCACCAGCAGGGGAGCCGATCAAGACACCGGGGAGCTGTCTTGG

abundance: -
d_gene: -
v_gene: TRBV25-1
j_gene: TRBJ1-4
CDR3aa: CASSPSRNEKLFF
CDR3nt: TGTGCCAGCTCACCTTCCAGAAACGAAAAACTGTTTTTT

abundance: few
d_gene: -
v_gene: TRBV7-9
j_gene: TRBJ1-6
CDR3aa: CASSRSNSPLHF
CDR3nt: TGTGCCAGCAGTCGCTCCAATTCACCCCTCCACTTT

abundance: -
d_gene: -
v_gene: TRBV29-1
j_gene: TRBJ2-7
CDR3aa: CSVAGGQSRDYEQYF
CDR3nt: TGCAGCGTTGCCGGGGGGCAGTCGAGGGACTACGAGCAGTACTTC

abundance: many
d_gene: TRBD1
v_gene: TRBV7-2
j_gene: TRBJ2-5
CDR3aa: CASSSRDRGQETQYF
CDR3nt: TGTGCCAGCAGCTCCCGGGACAGGGGCCAAGAGACCCAGTACTTC

abundance: -
d_gene: -
v_gene: TRBV20-1
j_gene: TRBJ2-7
CDR3aa: CSARDRRGVYEQYF
CDR3nt: TGCAGTGCTAGAGATCGTAGGGGGGTCTACGAGCAGTACTTC

abundance: once
d_gene: -
v_gene: TRBV6-5
j_gene: TRBJ1-3
CDR3aa: CASSGRDGRWGTIYF
CDR3nt: TGTGCCAGCAGTGGCAGGGACGGAAGATGGGGCACCATATATTTT

abundance: few
d_gene: -
v_gene: TRBV12-3/TRBV12-4
j_gene: TRBJ1-5
CDR3aa: CASSSVRGAQHF
CDR3nt: TGTGCCAGCAGTTCGGTGCGGGGGGCCCAGCATTTT

abundance: few
d_gene: TRBD1
v_gene: TRBV29-1
j_gene: TRBJ1-2
CDR3aa: CSVELTRGPTTNYGYTF
CDR3nt: TGCAGCGTTGAACTAACGAGGGGGCCTACAACTAACTATGGCTACACCTTC

abundance: -
d_gene: TRBD1
v_gene: TRBV6-1
j_gene: TRBJ2-2
CDR3aa: CASNQGANTGELFF
CDR3nt: TGTGCCAGCAACCAGGGGGCGAACACCGGGGAGCTGTTTTTT